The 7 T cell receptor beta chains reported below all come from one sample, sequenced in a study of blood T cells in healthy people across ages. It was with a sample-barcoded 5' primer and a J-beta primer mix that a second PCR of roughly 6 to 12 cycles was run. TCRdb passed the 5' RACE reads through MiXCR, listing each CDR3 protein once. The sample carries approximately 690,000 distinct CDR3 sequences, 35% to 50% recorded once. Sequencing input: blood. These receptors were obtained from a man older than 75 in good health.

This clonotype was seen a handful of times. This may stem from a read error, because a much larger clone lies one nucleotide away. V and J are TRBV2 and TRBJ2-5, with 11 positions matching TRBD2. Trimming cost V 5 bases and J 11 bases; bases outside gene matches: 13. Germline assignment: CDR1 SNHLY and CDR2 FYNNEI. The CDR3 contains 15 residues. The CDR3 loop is CASSTTSGEYNEQYF. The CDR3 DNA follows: TGTGCCAGCAGTACGACTAGCGGGGAATACAATGAGCAGTACTTC.

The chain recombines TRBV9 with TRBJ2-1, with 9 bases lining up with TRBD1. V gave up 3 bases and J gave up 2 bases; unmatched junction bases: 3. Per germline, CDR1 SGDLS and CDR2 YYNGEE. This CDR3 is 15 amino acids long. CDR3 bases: TGTGCCAGCAGCGAAAGACAGGGGGCCTACAATGAGCAGTTCTTC. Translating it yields CASSERQGAYNEQFF.

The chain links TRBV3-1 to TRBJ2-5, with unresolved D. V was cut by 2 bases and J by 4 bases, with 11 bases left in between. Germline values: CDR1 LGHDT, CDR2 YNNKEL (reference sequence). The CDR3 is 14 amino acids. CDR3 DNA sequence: TGTGCCAGCAGCCAACGGGCGGCTTCAGAGACCCAGTACTTC. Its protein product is CASSQRAASETQYF.

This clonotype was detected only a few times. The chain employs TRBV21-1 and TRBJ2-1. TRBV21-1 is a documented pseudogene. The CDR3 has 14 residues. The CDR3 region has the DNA TGTGCCAGCAGCTTCTTCGTAGGACCCAATGAGCAGTTCTTC. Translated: CASSFFVGPNEQFF.

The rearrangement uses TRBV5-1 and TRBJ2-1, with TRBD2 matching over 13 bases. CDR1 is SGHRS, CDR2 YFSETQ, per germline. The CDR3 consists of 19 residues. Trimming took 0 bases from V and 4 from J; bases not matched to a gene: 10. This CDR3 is CASSLGTLGTSGTYNEQFF. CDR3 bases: TGCGCCAGCAGCTTGGGGACTTTGGGGACTAGCGGGACGTACAATGAGCAGTTCTTC.

This CDR3 is CASSPLGGPRGEAFF. The CDR3 DNA sequence: TGTGCCAGCAGCCCACTGGGGGGGCCCAGGGGTGAAGCTTTCTTT. The chain recombines TRBV12-3 or TRBV12-4 with TRBJ1-1, with a weak D call TRBD1 (6 bases). CDR3 length: 15 residues. Trimming left V 6 bases short and J 7 bases short, with 21 bases between.

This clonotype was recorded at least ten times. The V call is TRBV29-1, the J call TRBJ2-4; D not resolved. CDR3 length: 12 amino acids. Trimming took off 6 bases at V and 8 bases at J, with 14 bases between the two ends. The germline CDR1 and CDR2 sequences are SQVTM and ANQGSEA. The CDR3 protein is CSVANLDDIQYF. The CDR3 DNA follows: TGCAGCGTGGCCAATTTGGATGACATTCAGTACTTC.